These 9 T cell receptor beta chains were all obtained from the same sample, sequenced in a study of T cells after yellow fever vaccination. A single record per CDR3 protein comes from TCRdb applying MiXCR to the 5' RACE reads. The data contain about 240,000 distinct CDR3 sequences, about 3.5% of them singletons. The starting material was PBMCs, obtained 15 days after the yellow fever booster vaccination. All receptors derive from a man between 18 and 35 years old who received the YFV17D yellow fever vaccine.

This clonotype was observed many times. The rearrangement joins TRBV28 to TRBJ1-5; D unclear. Germline V gene lookup returns CDR1 MDHEN and CDR2 SYDVKM. The CDR3 runs 12 residues. Trimming left V 1 base short and J 7 bases short, with 5 bases between. CDR3 nucleotide sequence: TGTGCCAGCAGTTTATACAAGCAGCCCCAGCATTTT. This codes for CASSLYKQPQHF.

This clonotype has a count of ten or more. The gene calls are TRBV6-5 and TRBJ1-6; D is uncertain. The CDR3 has 15 amino acids. V was cut by 2 bases and J by 7 bases, with 12 bases left in between. Germline V gene sequence: CDR1 MNHEY, CDR2 SVGAGI. In nucleotides, the CDR3 is TGTGCCAGCAGTTACAGGTCCCTTGGAAATTCACCCCTCCACTTT. As protein: CASSYRSLGNSPLHF.

The table lists this clonotype with many counts. V usage is TRBV6-5 and J usage is TRBJ1-5; D is unresolved. V was shortened by 6 bases and J by 4 bases, with 16 bases between the two germline ends. The CDR3 consists of 15 residues. CDR1 and CDR2 from the germline V gene are MNHEY and SVGAGI. In DNA, the CDR3 is TGTGCCAGCAGAAGAACAGCAGCGGGGAATCAGCCCCAGCATTTT. This translates into CASRRTAAGNQPQHF.

This clonotype was observed at least ten times. This rearrangement joins TRBV24-1 to TRBJ1-6; D is ambiguous. The CDR3 consists of 14 residues. Trimming shortened V by 6 bases and J by 0 bases, and 5 bases separated the two germline ends. Looked up from germline, CDR1 is KGHDR and CDR2 is SFDVKD. CDR3 in DNA: TGTGCCACCAGTACGGGCTCCTATAATTCACCCCTCCACTTT. It encodes CATSTGSYNSPLHF.

This clonotype has at least ten counts. The V and J genes are TRBV7-2 and TRBJ2-3; TRBD2 matches 8 bases. Germline V gene sequence: CDR1 SGHTA, CDR2 FQGNSA. There are 16 residues in the CDR3. V lost 3 bases to trimming and J lost 0 bases; unmatched junction nucleotides: 5. CDR3 sequence reads: CASSFRQRGSTDTQYF. In DNA form, the CDR3 reads TGTGCCAGCAGCTTTAGACAGCGGGGGAGCACAGATACGCAGTATTTT.

This clonotype was recorded at least ten times. This rearrangement joins TRBV12-3 or TRBV12-4 to TRBJ2-1; 14 bases are a match to TRBD2. The V gene end was trimmed by 6 bases and the J gene end by 8 bases; junction bases not matched to a gene: 3. The CDR3 extends over 14 amino acids. CDR3 sequence: CASRGLAGGDEQFF. In nucleotides, the CDR3 is TGTGCCAGCAGAGGACTAGCGGGGGGTGATGAGCAGTTCTTC.

This clonotype was detected many times. J is TRBJ1-2 and V is TRBV28; no definite D call. Trimming took 6 bases from V and 0 from J, leaving 11 bases between them. This CDR3 region has 14 residues. Germline lookup yields CDR1 MDHEN and CDR2 SYDVKM. The CDR3 DNA sequence: TGTGCCAGCAGCCCGCTGGGGTCTAACTATGGCTACACCTTC. Translated, it gives CASSPLGSNYGYTF.

This clonotype was counted ten times or more. The chain couples TRBV2 to TRBJ2-7; D gene uncertain. The V end lost 3 bases, the J end lost 5 bases, and 14 bases lay between the germline ends. The CDR3 covers 14 residues. Per germline, CDR1 SNHLY and CDR2 FYNNEI. This chain's CDR3 is CASSETWLEHEQYF. CDR3 in DNA: TGTGCCAGCAGTGAGACGTGGCTGGAGCACGAGCAGTACTTC.

This clonotype was seen ten or more times. The chain recombines TRBV7-2 with TRBJ2-1, with D tentatively TRBD1 (7 bases). The germline V gene encodes CDR1 SGHTA and CDR2 FQGNSA. With 5 bases removed from V and 7 bases from J, the gap between germline ends came to 12 bases. This CDR3 has 13 amino acids. This chain's CDR3 is CASSQPGGNEQFF. CDR3 coding DNA: TGTGCCAGCAGCCAGCCAGGGGGGAATGAGCAGTTCTTC.